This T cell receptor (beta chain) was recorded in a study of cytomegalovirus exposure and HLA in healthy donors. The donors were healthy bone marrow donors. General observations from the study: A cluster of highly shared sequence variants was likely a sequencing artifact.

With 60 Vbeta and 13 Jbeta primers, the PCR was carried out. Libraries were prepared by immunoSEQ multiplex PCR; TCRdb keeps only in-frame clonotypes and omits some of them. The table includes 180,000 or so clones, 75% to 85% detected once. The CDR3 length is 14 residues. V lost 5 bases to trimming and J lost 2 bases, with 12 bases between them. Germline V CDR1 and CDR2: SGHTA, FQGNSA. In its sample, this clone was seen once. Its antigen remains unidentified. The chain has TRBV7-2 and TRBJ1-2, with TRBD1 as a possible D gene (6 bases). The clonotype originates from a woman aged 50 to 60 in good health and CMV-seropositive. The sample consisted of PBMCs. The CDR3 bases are TGTGCCAGCAGCCCCGAGGACAGCAACTATGGCTACACCTTC. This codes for CASSPEDSNYGYTF.